These 25 T cell receptor beta chains came from one sample sequenced in a study of PD-1 blockade in classical Hodgkin lymphoma. TCRdb's table, derived via immunoSEQ multiplex PCR, lists solely in-frame clones and lacks some. The data hold fewer than 55,000 clones, with 80% observed a single time. This sample's time point: cycle 4 day 1 (C4D1), after more than 5 weeks of nivolumab. Relapse after autologous stem cell transplantation occurred in every patient, and brentuximab vedotin exposure varied. The specimen comprised peripheral blood mononuclear cells (PBMCs), sampled before the fourth cycle of nivolumab. These receptors all stem from a human donor with classical Hodgkin lymphoma.

To note about this clone: The junction shows a germline mismatch at one end, possibly a read error. The chain uses TRBV5-6 and TRBJ1-2; the D gene is possibly TRBD1 (6 bases). Per the germline V gene, CDR1 is SGHDT and CDR2 is YYEEEE. The CDR3 covers 10 residues. The CDR3 DNA reads TGTGCCAGCAGCTTAGGGGGACATCTCTTC. Amino acid sequence: CASSLGGHLF.

The V gene is TRBV5-1, the J gene TRBJ2-7, with D maybe TRBD2 (7 bases). The germline V and J ends were trimmed by 4 bases and 1 base, with 12 bases remaining between them. Germline CDR1 SGHRS, CDR2 YFSETQ. CDR3 length equals 14 residues. CDR3 region: CASSLGGGSYEQYF. CDR3 bases: TGCGCCAGCAGCCTGGGAGGGGGATCCTACGAGCAGTACTTC.

This clone was seen a handful of times. The J gene is TRBJ1-2, the V gene TRBV11-2; D unresolved. This CDR3 is built from 12 residues. CDR1 and CDR2 from the germline V gene are SGHAT and FQNNGV. Trimming stripped 1 base from V and 8 bases from J, with 8 bases between. Here the CDR3 DNA reads TGTGCCAGCAGCTTAGCCCCCGAAGGCTACACCTTC. Its protein product is CASSLAPEGYTF.

In its sample, this clone was seen once. The rearrangement links TRBV19 to TRBJ2-2, with unresolved D. CDR3 length: 14 amino acids. Between the trimmed V and J ends, which lost 1 base and 1 base, there was a span of 4 bases. Germline V gives CDR1 LNHDA, CDR2 SQIVND (reference sequence). The CDR3 coding sequence is TGTGCCAGTAGTATAGGACAGAACACCGGGGAGCTGTTTTTT. Translating gives CASSIGQNTGELFF.

This clone was counted once. V gene TRBV5-1 combines with J gene TRBJ2-7; D ambiguous. This CDR3 contains 14 residues. Trimming took 0 bases from V and 0 from J, leaving 7 bases between them. In germline, CDR1 is SGHRS, CDR2 YFSETQ. DNA for the CDR3: TGCGCCAGCAGCTTGGGAGTTCCCTCCTACGAGCAGTACTTC. This gives the protein CASSLGVPSYEQYF.

The chain employs TRBV7-6 and TRBJ1-4; D unclear. V was trimmed by 6 bases and J by 8 bases, leaving 10 bases between them. Germline CDR1 is SGHVS and CDR2 is FNYEAQ. There are 12 residues in the CDR3. CDR3 residues: CASRTSGEKLFF. In DNA form, the CDR3 reads TGTGCCAGCAGAACGAGTGGAGAAAAACTGTTTTTT.

This chain connects TRBV5-1 to TRBJ2-1; TRBD2 agrees at 7 bases. The length of the CDR3 is 17 residues. The V gene end was trimmed by 4 bases and the J gene end by 0 bases; junction bases not matched to a gene: 10. CDR1 is SGHRS and CDR2 is YFSETQ in the germline V gene. The CDR3 sequence: CASSRGTSASSYNEQFF. CDR3 nucleotide sequence: TGCGCCAGCAGCCGGGGCACTAGCGCGAGCTCCTACAATGAGCAGTTCTTC.

The CDR3 nucleotides read TGTGCCAGCAGCTTAATGGCGGTGAACACTGAAGCTTTCTTT. Translation gives CASSLMAVNTEAFF. The genes are TRBV7-3 and TRBJ1-1; D uncertain. The CDR3 loop spans 14 amino acids. Germline V gene sequence: CDR1 SGHTA, CDR2 FQGTGA. V shed 1 base and J shed 0 bases, with 6 bases lying between them.

The rearrangement links TRBV27 to TRBJ2-3, with 10 bases identical to TRBD2. CDR1 and CDR2 from the germline V gene are MNHEY and SMNVEV (reference sequence). The CDR3 is 16 amino acids. The V segment lost 7 bases and the J segment 4 bases; nucleotides outside the gene matches: 11. CDR3 nucleotides: TGTGCCAGCAAATCAGCCGGTCTAGCGGGGGCAGATACGCAGTATTTT. It is translated as CASKSAGLAGADTQYF.

CDR3 in amino acids: CAISSGSLEQYF. The CDR3 bases are TGTGCCATTTCTAGCGGGAGCCTCGAGCAGTACTTC. The chain joins TRBV6-6 to TRBJ2-7; 10 bases agree with TRBD2. The CDR3 covers 12 residues. Germline values: CDR1 MNHNY, CDR2 SVGAGI (reference sequence). V was clipped by 10 bases and J by 6 bases; unmatched bases: 6.

The rearrangement joins TRBV6-5 to TRBJ1-2; 8 positions match TRBD1. Losses at the gene ends were 5 bases for V and 8 bases for J; bases not matched to a gene: 7. Germline V lookup: CDR1 MNHEY, CDR2 SVGAGI. The CDR3 totals 13 residues. Here the CDR3 reads CASSRGQVGGYTF. CDR3 nucleotide sequence: TGTGCCAGCAGTCGGGGACAGGTGGGAGGCTACACCTTC.

This rearrangement joins TRBV27 to TRBJ1-1; 10 bases align to TRBD1. The CDR3 has 15 amino acids. The trim removed 5 bases at V and 1 base at J, leaving 4 bases unmatched. Per germline, CDR1 MNHEY and CDR2 SMNVEV (reference sequence). CDR3 protein: CASSPRTGGNTEAFF. DNA for the CDR3: TGTGCCAGCAGTCCACGGACAGGGGGGAACACTGAAGCTTTCTTT.

V usage is TRBV7-9 and J usage is TRBJ2-5; 7 positions match TRBD2. After removal of 5 bases from V and 2 bases from J, the junction contained 5 bases not matched to a gene. This CDR3 contains 14 residues. CDR1 and CDR2 (germline): SEHNR, FQNEAQ (reference sequence). This CDR3 reads CASSQSGTQETQYF. Here the CDR3 DNA reads TGTGCCAGCAGCCAAAGCGGGACGCAAGAGACCCAGTACTTC.

The chain is built from TRBV27 and TRBJ2-3; 8 bases agree with TRBD1. The CDR3 totals 14 residues. V lost 9 bases, J lost 2 bases, and 7 bases stayed unmatched. The germline V gene has CDR1 MNHEY and CDR2 SMNVEV (reference sequence). The CDR3 region has the DNA TGTGCCAGTAGGGACAGGACCACCACAGATACGCAGTATTTT. Translated, it gives CASRDRTTTDTQYF.

The CDR3 nucleotides are TGTGCCTGGAGTTTGAGCGGAAAAGGGGGTTTATATGGCTACACCTTC. Protein sequence: CAWSLSGKGGLYGYTF. The chain recombines TRBV30 with TRBJ1-2; possibly TRBD1 for D (6 bases). Germline assignment: CDR1 GTSNPN and CDR2 SVGIG (reference sequence). Between the trimmed V and J ends, which lost 2 bases and 5 bases, there was a span of 21 bases. The CDR3 is 16 amino acids.

V usage is TRBV5-6 and J usage is TRBJ1-3, with unresolved D. Germline values: CDR1 SGHDT, CDR2 YYEEEE. CDR3 length: 12 residues. The V end was cut by 3 bases, the J end by 4 bases, with 5 bases between. The CDR3 DNA reads as TGTGCCAGCAGCTCTTGGGGAAACACCATATATTTT. This translates into CASSSWGNTIYF.

V gene TRBV7-8 combines with J gene TRBJ2-6, with D perhaps TRBD2 (6 bases). V lost 1 base, J lost 2 bases, and 12 bases lay in between. The CDR3 runs to 17 residues. CDR1 and CDR2 from the germline V gene are SGHVS and FQNEAQ. Here the CDR3 DNA reads TGTGCCAGCAGCTTAGTGGTCGGGGGAGCTGGGGCCAACGTCCTGACTTTC. Protein: CASSLVVGGAGANVLTF.

V and J are TRBV9 and TRBJ2-1, with TRBD2 identical over 7 bases. CDR1 is SGDLS and CDR2 is YYNGEE in the germline V gene. The CDR3 runs 15 residues. The V gene end was trimmed by 3 bases and the J gene end by 3 bases; junction bases not matched to a gene: 6. The CDR3 loop reads CASSGAGLIYNEQFF. The CDR3, as DNA: TGTGCCAGCAGCGGAGCGGGATTGATCTACAATGAGCAGTTCTTC.

V usage is TRBV11-2 and J usage is TRBJ2-5; 7 nucleotides align to TRBD1. The J call is uncertain, as TRBJ2-7 better fits the DNA end. Germline CDR1 reads SGHAT; CDR2 reads FQNNGV. The CDR3 sequence is 13 residues long. The CDR3 DNA follows: TGTGCCAGCAGCGCTGACAGGGACCACGAGCAGTACTTC. Amino acid sequence: CASSADRDHEQYF.

The chain has TRBV7-8 and TRBJ1-2; no clear D gene. In germline, CDR1 is SGHVS, CDR2 FQNEAQ. The V end was cut by 3 bases, the J end by 5 bases, with 13 bases between. There are 14 residues in the CDR3. The CDR3 reads CASSFRPEDYGYTF. In nucleotides, the CDR3 is TGTGCCAGCAGCTTCCGACCCGAGGATTATGGCTACACCTTC.

The chain combines TRBV27 with TRBJ2-5, with D unclear. Between the trimmed V and J ends, which lost 2 bases and 7 bases, there was a span of 11 bases. CDR1 and CDR2 (germline): MNHEY, SMNVEV (reference sequence). The CDR3 sequence is 13 residues long. The CDR3 spells CASSLARFGTQYF. The CDR3 coding sequence is TGTGCCAGCAGTTTAGCCCGTTTTGGGACCCAGTACTTC.

V is TRBV9 and J is TRBJ1-5; maybe TRBD1 (5 bases). The germline CDR1 and CDR2 sequences are SGDLS and YYNGEE. This CDR3 is 20 amino acids long. V lost 0 bases, J lost 0 bases, and 22 bases lay in between. The CDR3 coding sequence is TGTGCCAGCAGCGTAGAGGGGCGGGGCGGAGCCCCTTATAGCAATCAGCCCCAGCATTTT. Protein product: CASSVEGRGGAPYSNQPQHF.

This sequence joins TRBV7-2 and TRBJ2-7; D remains ambiguous. CDR1 SGHTA and CDR2 FQGNSA come from the germline V gene. The ends were cut back, 0 bases at V and 1 base at J, with 10 bases in the middle. The length of the CDR3 is 15 residues. CDR3 DNA sequence: TGTGCCAGCAGCTTAGCGCGCGTCCGATCCTACGAGCAGTACTTC. Its translation is CASSLARVRSYEQYF.

This chain uses TRBV7-9 with TRBJ2-6; 7 nucleotides agree with TRBD1. The CDR3 contains 17 residues. Germline values: CDR1 SEHNR, CDR2 FQNEAQ (reference sequence). Losses at the gene ends were 2 bases for V and 0 bases for J; bases not matched to a gene: 4. The CDR3 region is CASSLSTGSSGANVLTF. The CDR3 nucleotides read TGTGCCAGCAGCTTATCGACAGGGAGCTCTGGGGCCAACGTCCTGACTTTC.

The chain carries TRBV9 and TRBJ2-1; 9 positions agree with TRBD2. The CDR3 sequence is 17 residues long. CDR1 and CDR2 (germline): SGDLS, YYNGEE. Trimming removed 2 bases from V and 6 bases from J; junction bases left unmatched: 12. CDR3 loop: CASSVSLGASGVNEQFF. As DNA, the CDR3 is TGTGCCAGCAGCGTCTCCCTTGGGGCTAGCGGGGTCAATGAGCAGTTCTTC.